This TCR beta chain was profiled in a study of cytomegalovirus exposure and HLA in healthy donors. Study-level results: A later analysis revealed that TCR association rates differed between HLA loci, peaking at DRB1 and bottoming out at HLA-C. Later analysis indicated greater clonal expansion among HLA-associated TCR beta chains than among equally common other chains.

The PCR contained 60 Vbeta and 13 Jbeta primers. TCRdb's copy holds only in-frame clones and misses some; the assay was immunoSEQ multiplex PCR. This table has about 160,000 clones, about 85% appearing once. A note on this clone: Its antigen remains unknown.

Trimming took off 3 bases at V and 0 bases at J, with 11 bases between the two ends. The CDR3 has 16 amino acids. Germline loops: CDR1 PRHDT, CDR2 FYEKMQ (reference sequence). The gene calls are TRBV13 and TRBJ1-4; D gene uncertain. The sequenced material came from PBMCs. The receptor was derived from a man aged 18 to 35 in good health and CMV-seropositive. The CDR3 region is CASSFRGRATNEKLFF. The CDR3 DNA is TGTGCCAGCAGCTTTCGAGGGCGAGCAACTAATGAAAAACTGTTTTTT.